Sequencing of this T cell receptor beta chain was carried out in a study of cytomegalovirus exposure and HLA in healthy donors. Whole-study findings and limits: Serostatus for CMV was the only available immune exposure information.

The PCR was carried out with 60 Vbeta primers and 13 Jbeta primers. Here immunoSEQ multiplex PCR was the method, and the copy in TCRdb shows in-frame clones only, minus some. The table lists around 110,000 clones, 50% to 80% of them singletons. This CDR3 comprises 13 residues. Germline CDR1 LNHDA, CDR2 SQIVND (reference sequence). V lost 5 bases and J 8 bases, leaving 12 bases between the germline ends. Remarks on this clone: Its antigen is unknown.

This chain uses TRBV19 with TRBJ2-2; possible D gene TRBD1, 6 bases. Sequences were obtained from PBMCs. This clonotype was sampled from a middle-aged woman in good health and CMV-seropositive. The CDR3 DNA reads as TGTGCCAGTAGTTACACAGGGTTTGGGGAGCTGTTTTTT. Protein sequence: CASSYTGFGELFF.